Sequencing of this T cell receptor beta chain was carried out in a study of T cells in Graves' hyperthyroidism and ophthalmopathy. Trimming removed 4 bases from V and 6 bases from J, with 9 bases in between. CDR3 length: 13 residues. Germline CDR1 and CDR2: LGHNT and FRNRAP. A few counts support this clonotype. The CDR3 regions of TCR beta were amplified from RNA transcripts. In the first-round RT-PCR of the TCR CDR3, the HTBI primer set was used. TCRdb ran MiXCR on the multiplex PCR reads and lists one entry per CDR3 protein. The data contain about 400,000 distinct CDR3 sequences, 15% to 19% of them seen just once; the ten biggest clones take up roughly 25%. Recently diagnosed hyperthyroidism of less than 2 months' duration affected patients aged 18 to 65.

The sequence derives from a woman in her late teens or twenties with Graves' hyperthyroidism that later progressed to Graves' ophthalmopathy. Sequenced: blood. V gene TRBV12-5 combines with J gene TRBJ2-2; D remains ambiguous. CDR3 DNA sequence: TGTGCTAGTGGTTGGGGTCAGGCCGGGGAGCTGTTTTTT. Its translation is CASGWGQAGELFF. The full variable domain, in which reference TRBV12-5 and TRBJ2-2 provide the parts outside the CDR3, is DARVTQTPRHKVTEMGQEVTMRCQPILGHNTVFWYRQTMMQGLELLAYFRNRAPLDDSGMPKDRFSAEMPDATLATLKIQPSEPRDSAVYFCASGWGQAGELFFGEGSRLTVL.